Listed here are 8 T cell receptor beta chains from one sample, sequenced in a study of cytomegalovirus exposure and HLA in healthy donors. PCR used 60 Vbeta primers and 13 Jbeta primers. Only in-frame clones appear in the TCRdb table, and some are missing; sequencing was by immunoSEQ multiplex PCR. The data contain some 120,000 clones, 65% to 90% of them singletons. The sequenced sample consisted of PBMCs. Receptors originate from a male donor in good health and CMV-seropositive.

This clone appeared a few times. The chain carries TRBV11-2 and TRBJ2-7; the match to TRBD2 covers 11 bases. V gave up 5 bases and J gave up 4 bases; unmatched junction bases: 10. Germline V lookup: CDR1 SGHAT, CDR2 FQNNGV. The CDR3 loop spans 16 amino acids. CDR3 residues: CASSQGIAGGIYEQYF. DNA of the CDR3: TGTGCCAGCAGCCAGGGTATAGCGGGAGGGATTTACGAGCAGTACTTC.

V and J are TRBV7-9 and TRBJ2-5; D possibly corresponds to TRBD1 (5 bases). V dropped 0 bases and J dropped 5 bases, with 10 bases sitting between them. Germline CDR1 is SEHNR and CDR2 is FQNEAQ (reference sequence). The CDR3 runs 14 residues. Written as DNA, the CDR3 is TGTGCCAGCAGCTTAGCGATAGGGGCTGAGACCCAGTACTTC. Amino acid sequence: CASSLAIGAETQYF.

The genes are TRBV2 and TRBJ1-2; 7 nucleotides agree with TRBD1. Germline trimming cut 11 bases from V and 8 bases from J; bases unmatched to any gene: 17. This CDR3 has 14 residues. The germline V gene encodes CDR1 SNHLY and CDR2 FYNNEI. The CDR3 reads CARTIGQAADGYTF. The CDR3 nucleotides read TGTGCCCGTACAATAGGACAGGCGGCGGACGGCTACACCTTC.

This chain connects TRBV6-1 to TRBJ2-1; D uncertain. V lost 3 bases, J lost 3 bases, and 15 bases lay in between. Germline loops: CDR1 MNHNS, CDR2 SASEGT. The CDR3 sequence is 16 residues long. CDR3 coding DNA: TGTGCCAGCAGTGAGCCTGGGCTCATAGGCTACAATGAGCAGTTCTTC. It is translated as CASSEPGLIGYNEQFF.

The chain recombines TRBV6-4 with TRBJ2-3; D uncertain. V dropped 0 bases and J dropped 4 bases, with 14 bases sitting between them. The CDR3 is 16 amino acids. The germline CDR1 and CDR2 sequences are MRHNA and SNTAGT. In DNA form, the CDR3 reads TGTGCCAGCAGTGACTCAGCTAGTTGGTCCGCAGATACGCAGTATTTT. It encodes CASSDSASWSADTQYF.

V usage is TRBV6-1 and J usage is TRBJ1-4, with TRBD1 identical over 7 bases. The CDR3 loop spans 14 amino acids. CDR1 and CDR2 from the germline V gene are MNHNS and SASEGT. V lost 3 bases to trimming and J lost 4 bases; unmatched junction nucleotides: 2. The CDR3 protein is CASSDRDSNEKLFF. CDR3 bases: TGTGCCAGCAGTGACCGGGACAGTAATGAAAAACTGTTTTTT.

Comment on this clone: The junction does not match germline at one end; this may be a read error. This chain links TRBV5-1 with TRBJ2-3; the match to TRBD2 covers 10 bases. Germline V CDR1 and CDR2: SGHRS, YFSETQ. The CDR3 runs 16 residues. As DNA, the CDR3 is TGCGCCAGCAGCTTCACTAGCGGGATGGGCACAGATACGCGGTATTTT. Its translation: CASSFTSGMGTDTRYF.

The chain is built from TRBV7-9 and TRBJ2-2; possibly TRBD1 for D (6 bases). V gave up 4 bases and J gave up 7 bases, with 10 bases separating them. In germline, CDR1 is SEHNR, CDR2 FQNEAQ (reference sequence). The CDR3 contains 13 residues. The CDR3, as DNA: TGTGCCAGCAGCTCCCGGACAGACGGGGAGCTGTTTTTT. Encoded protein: CASSSRTDGELFF.